This entry is about one T cell receptor (beta chain). The target antigen is unknown. The data derive from a study of shared clonotypes between healthy human individuals. Positively selected for CCR7, the CD45RO-negative cells used as naive CD8 cells excluded terminally differentiated effector memory CD45RA+ cells. General observations from the study: Limitation of the genetic and exposure-history diversity represented came from the few donors.

The V gene's germline CDR1 is LNHNV and CDR2 YYDKDF (reference sequence). This CDR3 has 15 residues. J was trimmed by 8 bases and V by 3 bases; bases with no gene match: 11. Each sorted subset replicate got 200 ng genomic DNA, roughly 30,000 genomes. The data were produced by immunoSEQ multiplex PCR, yet TCRdb's version contains in-frame clones alone and is incomplete. The table shows approximately 2,200,000 clones, with around 93% occurring only once. Material for sequencing was naive CD8+ T cells from PBMCs. This TCR was sampled from a man younger than 30 in good health. Some clones in this sample may be carry-over from other donors' samples. The V gene is TRBV15, the J gene TRBJ1-2, with 8 bases matching TRBD1. This CDR3 is CATSRATTGVSGYTF. The DNA of the CDR3 is TGTGCCACCAGCAGGGCAACGACAGGGGTAAGCGGCTACACCTTC. Full variable domain (outside the CDR3, taken from reference TRBV15 and TRBJ1-2): DAMVIQNPRYQVTQFGKPVTLSCSQTLNHNVMYWYQQKSSQAPKLLFHYYDKDFNNEADTPDNFQSRRPNTSFCFLDIRSPGLGDTAMYLCATSRATTGVSGYTFGSGTRLTVV.